These 25 T cell receptor beta chains originate from one sample sequenced in a study of T cells after yellow fever vaccination. TCRdb reanalysed the 5' RACE reads using MiXCR and keeps one entry per CDR3 protein. Here the sample spans about 230,000 distinct CDR3 sequences, 6.7% being singletons. The source material was CD4+ T cells sorted from PBMCs, sampled on the day of the yellow fever booster vaccination. The origin of the receptors is a man under 40 who received the YFV17D yellow fever vaccine.

About this clonotype: Compared with germline, one end of the junction differs, possibly owing to a read error. V is TRBV5-1 and J is TRBJ2-7; D unresolved. Germline lookup yields CDR1 SGHRS and CDR2 YFSETQ. This CDR3 region has 14 residues. CDR3 sequence (DNA): TGCGCCAGCCGCCCGTCCCGGAATCCGTACGAGCAGTGCTTC. Its translation: CASRPSRNPYEQCF.

As regards this clonotype: This sequence may be a read error, since a much larger clone differs from it by one base. This sequence joins TRBV20-1 and TRBJ2-1, with 8 bases fitting TRBD2. The CDR3 loop spans 16 amino acids. Germline CDR1 is DFQATT and CDR2 is SNEGSKA (reference sequence). Here the CDR3 reads CCAPTAGLEQHNEQFF. The CDR3 DNA is TGCTGTGCCCCCACGGCGGGACTAGAGCAACACAATGAGCAGTTCTTC.

The chain couples TRBV12-3 or TRBV12-4 to TRBJ2-5; D not certain. Deletions cut 6 bases from V and 3 bases from J, with 14 bases between. The CDR3 has 14 residues. DNA of the CDR3: TGTGCCAGCAGCGCGGAGCCCCGGGAAGAGACCCAGTACTTC. Translating it yields CASSAEPREETQYF.

The table lists this clonotype with many counts. V usage is TRBV11-2 and J usage is TRBJ2-1, with 8 nucleotides matching TRBD2. Germline lookup yields CDR1 SGHAT and CDR2 FQNNGV. The junction had 9 bases not matched to a gene; V was cut back by 8 bases and J by 9 bases. This CDR3 is built from 13 residues. The CDR3 reads CASRLGAGAEQFF. In DNA form, the CDR3 reads TGTGCCAGCCGATTGGGAGCGGGGGCTGAGCAGTTCTTC.

This clonotype has a count of ten or more. J is TRBJ2-1 and V is TRBV11-2, with 8 bases fitting TRBD2. CDR1 is SGHAT and CDR2 is FQNNGV in the germline V gene. V was pared by 5 bases and J by 8 bases, with 14 bases of the junction left unmatched. The CDR3 extends over 16 amino acids. The CDR3 region has the DNA TGTGCCAGCAGCGCCAAGTTGGGCGGGAGGTCCGATGAGCAGTTCTTC. This encodes CASSAKLGGRSDEQFF.

This clonotype appeared a few times. The V gene is TRBV20-1, the J gene TRBJ2-3; 9 nucleotides align to TRBD2. CDR1 is DFQATT and CDR2 is SNEGSKA in the germline V gene (reference sequence). CDR3 length: 18 residues. V trimming: 0 bases; J trimming: 4 bases; junction bases outside the gene matches: 14. In nucleotides, the CDR3 is TGCAGTGCTAGAGATCGGGTCGTTAGCGGGAGCCCTGCAGATACGCAGTATTTT. Amino acids: CSARDRVVSGSPADTQYF.

This rearrangement joins TRBV6-5 to TRBJ2-5; tentative D call: TRBD1 (6 bases). Deletions cut 0 bases from V and 5 bases from J, with 10 bases between. The CDR3 sequence is 14 residues long. CDR1 is MNHEY and CDR2 is SVGAGI in the germline V gene. Here the CDR3 DNA reads TGTGCCAGCAGTTACTCGAGCCAGGGGGAGACCCAGTACTTC. The encoded protein is CASSYSSQGETQYF.

The CDR3 region has the DNA TGTGCCAGCACCCTCGCGGGAGGATACAATGAGCAGTTCTTC. This codes for CASTLAGGYNEQFF. The chain combines TRBV6-2 or TRBV6-3 with TRBJ2-1; TRBD2 matches 8 bases. Trimming at V came to 7 bases and at J to 4 bases, leaving 6 bases not matched to a gene. The germline gives CDR1 MNHEY, CDR2 SVGEGT. The CDR3 spans 14 residues.

This clonotype was seen a few times. The rearrangement uses TRBV6-1 and TRBJ2-7; TRBD2 agrees at 10 bases. This CDR3 is built from 13 residues. Germline values: CDR1 MNHNS, CDR2 SASEGT. Germline trimming cut 7 bases from V and 2 bases from J; bases unmatched to any gene: 2. CDR3 residues: CASKAGGTYEQYF. CDR3 bases: TGTGCCAGCAAAGCGGGAGGGACCTACGAGCAGTACTTC.

This clonotype was picked up many times. The chain couples TRBV20-1 to TRBJ1-5, with 7 bases aligning to TRBD1. The CDR3 is 13 residues long. The V and J ends lost 5 bases and 1 base, in that order; junction bases with no gene match: 2. The germline V gene has CDR1 DFQATT and CDR2 SNEGSKA (reference sequence). CDR3 residues: CSASGGSNQPQHF. The CDR3, as DNA: TGCAGTGCTTCAGGGGGAAGCAATCAGCCCCAGCATTTT.

This clonotype appeared a few times. CDR3 DNA sequence: TGTGCCAGCAGCTATCCGGGACCTCAGTACGAGCAGTACTTC. It encodes CASSYPGPQYEQYF. The chain combines TRBV3-1 with TRBJ2-7; D possibly matches TRBD1 or TRBD2 (5 bases each). The CDR3 has 14 amino acids. Germline-derived CDR1 and CDR2 are LGHDT and YNNKEL (reference sequence). The V end lost 5 bases, the J end lost 4 bases, and 15 bases lay between the germline ends.

As for this clonotype: Germline and junction disagree at one end, which may indicate a read error. The DNA for the CDR3 is TGTGCCAGCGGCTTTAGAAGCGGGAGAGAGACCCAGTACTTC. Residues: CASGFRSGRETQYF. The chain uses TRBV7-2 and TRBJ2-5; 8 positions match TRBD2. From germline, CDR1 is SGHTA and CDR2 FQGNSA. The CDR3 runs to 14 residues.

This clonotype has a count of ten or more. The chain is built from TRBV10-2 and TRBJ2-1; TRBD2 matches at 12 bases. Germline loops: CDR1 WSHSY, CDR2 SAAADI. The CDR3 covers 20 residues. V lost 2 bases and J lost 3; bases outside the gene matches: 14. The CDR3 nucleotides are TGCGCCAGCAGTGAGAGTGCGTTGCTAGCGGGAGGGCCGGGCTACAATGAGCAGTTCTTC. Its translation is CASSESALLAGGPGYNEQFF.

The chain links TRBV4-3 to TRBJ2-2; 7 bases are shared with TRBD2. V shed 4 bases and J 6 bases; nucleotides not matched to a gene: 8. Germline CDR1 and CDR2: LGHNA and YSLEER. The CDR3 has 15 amino acids. The CDR3 nucleotides read TGCGCCAGCAGCCGTTTGCAGCGGGATTCCGGGGAGCTGTTTTTT. This translates into CASSRLQRDSGELFF.

This clonotype came up many times. This chain connects TRBV20-1 to TRBJ2-3; D is unclear. V dropped 7 bases and J dropped 0 bases, with 5 bases sitting between them. This CDR3 is 11 amino acids long. Germline V gene sequence: CDR1 DFQATT, CDR2 SNEGSKA (reference sequence). Here the CDR3 DNA reads TGCAGTGGGTCTAGCACAGATACGCAGTATTTT. Amino acid sequence: CSGSSTDTQYF.

J is TRBJ2-5 and V is TRBV5-1; D is undetermined. The V end was cut by 4 bases, the J end by 4 bases, with 14 bases between. Germline V gene data show CDR1 as SGHRS and CDR2 as YFSETQ. The CDR3 runs 14 residues. CDR3 DNA sequence: TGCGCCAGCAGCCCCGGAGCGACGGCAGAGACCCAGTACTTC. Translated: CASSPGATAETQYF.

In its sample, this clonotype was seen many times. This chain links TRBV19 with TRBJ2-3; D uncertain. V shed 0 bases and J shed 5 bases, with 9 bases lying between them. The CDR3 extends over 14 amino acids. Germline-derived CDR1 and CDR2 are LNHDA and SQIVND (reference sequence). CDR3 region: CASSIDSRRDTQYF. The CDR3 nucleotides are TGTGCCAGTAGTATAGATAGTAGGCGAGATACGCAGTATTTT.

Of note for this clonotype: A much bigger clone sits one base away, suggesting this may be a read error. The chain carries TRBV20-1 and TRBJ2-2; 7 bases line up with TRBD2. CDR3 length: 16 residues. Germline assignment: CDR1 DFQATT and CDR2 SNEGSKA (reference sequence). The CDR3 region has the DNA TGCTGTGCTATATCCCCCGGCGGCGGGAGAACCGGGGAGCTGTTTTTT. It specifies CCAISPGGGRTGELFF.

This clonotype appeared a few times. The chain employs TRBV5-6 and TRBJ2-7; D gene unclear. The length of the CDR3 is 17 residues. Germline-derived CDR1 and CDR2 are SGHDT and YYEEEE. Trimming pared 4 bases from V and 1 base from J, leaving 21 bases between. CDR3 DNA sequence: TGTGCCAGCAGCCCCACCATAAACTTCGCCAGATCCTACGAGCAGTACTTC. This sequence encodes CASSPTINFARSYEQYF.

This clonotype was found a few times. The J gene is TRBJ2-3, the V gene TRBV5-1; 16 bases agree with TRBD2. Per germline, CDR1 SGHRS and CDR2 YFSETQ. With 4 bases clipped from V and 2 bases from J, the junction kept 10 bases outside the gene matches. The CDR3 sequence is 19 residues long. This CDR3 reads CASSPPGTSGRAVTDTQYF. As DNA, the CDR3 is TGCGCCAGCAGCCCTCCCGGGACTAGCGGGAGGGCAGTCACAGATACGCAGTATTTT.

The J gene is TRBJ2-3, the V gene TRBV5-1; D is possibly TRBD2 (5 bases). V shed 5 bases and J shed 6 bases, with 25 bases lying between them. Germline assignment: CDR1 SGHRS and CDR2 YFSETQ. The CDR3 spans 17 residues. The CDR3 DNA reads as TGCGCCAGCAGTCAGGATTGGCTAGCCCGGCCCGTGGATACGCAGTATTTT. Translating gives CASSQDWLARPVDTQYF.

This clonotype was seen many times. The gene calls are TRBV10-3 and TRBJ2-5, with a tentative D call TRBD1 (5 bases). Per the germline V gene, CDR1 is ENHRY and CDR2 is SYGVKD. V was pared by 10 bases and J by 4 bases, with 16 bases between. This CDR3 region has 13 residues. The CDR3 here is CATRQTVGETQYF. The CDR3, as DNA: TGTGCCACTCGACAGACGGTGGGAGAGACCCAGTACTTC.

This clonotype was detected only a few times. The V gene is TRBV5-1, the J gene TRBJ2-7, with D unresolved. The V gene lost 0 bases and the J gene lost 2 bases, with 9 bases spanning the gap. CDR1 is SGHRS, CDR2 YFSETQ, per germline. This CDR3 has 14 residues. The CDR3 loop is CASSLAAATYEQYF. CDR3 coding DNA: TGCGCCAGCAGCTTGGCCGCGGCGACCTACGAGCAGTACTTC.

On this clonotype itself: Given a much more abundant clone one base away, this may be a read error. This rearrangement joins TRBV27 to TRBJ2-5; TRBD1 matches at 9 bases. The CDR3 consists of 15 residues. Germline CDR1 is MNHEY and CDR2 is SMNVEV (reference sequence). This CDR3 is CTSSLLGTGTETQYF. CDR3 bases: TGTACCAGCAGTTTATTGGGGACAGGGACAGAGACCCAGTACTTC.

The rearrangement uses TRBV27 and TRBJ2-1, with 8 nucleotides matching TRBD2. The CDR3 is 15 residues long. Trimming cost V 10 bases and J 7 bases; bases outside gene matches: 15. Germline loops: CDR1 MNHEY, CDR2 SMNVEV (reference sequence). This CDR3 reads CATRGWGRGVNEQFF. For the CDR3, the DNA is TGTGCCACTCGTGGGTGGGGGCGGGGGGTAAATGAGCAGTTCTTC.